These 22 T cell receptor beta chains came from one sample sequenced in a study of human T cells and chemical hapten exposure. The time point is: patch test 1, 2 weeks after DPC sensitization. The treatment was: therapeutic diphenylcyclopropenone sensitization with weekly scalp DPC. TCRdb analysed the RACE reads with MiXCR anew, one entry per CDR3 protein. This sample has 300,000 to 350,000 distinct CDR3 sequences, with under 8% found just once. The starting material was whole blood, obtained in connection with sensitization to the hapten diphenylcyclopropenone (DPC). Receptors originate from a woman in her late teens or twenties with alopecia areata. Some clones in this sample may be carry-over from other donors' samples.

This clonotype was picked up a small number of times. The J gene is TRBJ2-1, the V gene TRBV14; 10 bases are a match to TRBD2. Germline assignment: CDR1 SGHDN and CDR2 FVKESK. V lost 6 bases and J lost 9; bases outside the gene matches: 5. The CDR3 is 13 residues long. In DNA form, the CDR3 reads TGTGCCAGCAGACTAGCGGGGATGTTTGAGCAGTTCTTC. Translating it yields CASRLAGMFEQFF.

This clonotype was observed many times. The J gene is TRBJ2-1, the V gene TRBV19; 7 positions match TRBD2. CDR3 length equals 14 residues. With V trimmed by 6 bases and J by 7 bases, 9 bases remained unmatched. Germline-derived CDR1 and CDR2 are LNHDA and SQIVND (reference sequence). The DNA of the CDR3 is TGTGCCAGTAGCCCGGGACCAGCGGGGAATGAGCAGTTCTTC. Translated, it gives CASSPGPAGNEQFF.

This clonotype showed up many times. The V gene is TRBV6-2 or TRBV6-3, the J gene TRBJ2-7; TRBD1 is a possible D gene (5 bases). The CDR3 is 14 amino acids. Per germline, CDR1 MNHEY and CDR2 SVGEGT. Trimming took off 7 bases at V and 3 bases at J, with 16 bases between the two ends. The CDR3 region is CASTRIDSFYEQYF. The CDR3 DNA reads as TGTGCCAGCACAAGAATCGACAGTTTCTACGAGCAGTACTTC.

This clonotype showed up just a few times. The chain employs TRBV5-1 and TRBJ2-3; 11 bases fit TRBD2. V lost 4 bases to trimming and J lost 1 base; unmatched junction nucleotides: 5. The CDR3 is made up of 16 amino acids. Germline loops: CDR1 SGHRS, CDR2 YFSETQ. CDR3 residues: CASSTRLAGRTDTQYF. The CDR3 nucleotides read TGCGCCAGCAGCACCAGACTAGCGGGGCGCACAGATACGCAGTATTTT. The variable domain in full, completed from reference TRBV5-1 and TRBJ2-3, reads KAGVTQTPRYLIKTRGQQVTLSCSPISGHRSVSWYQQTPGQGLQFLFEYFSETQRNKGNFPGRFSGRQFSNSRSEMNVSTLELGDSALYLCASSTRLAGRTDTQYFGPGTRLTVL.

The chain employs TRBV28 and TRBJ1-2, with D possibly being TRBD1 (6 bases). The V and J ends lost 8 bases and 4 bases respectively, with 14 bases between them. The CDR3 is made up of 13 amino acids. Germline V gives CDR1 MDHEN, CDR2 SYDVKM. CDR3 nucleotide sequence: TGTGCCAGCGGACAGTCTGTCAGCTATGGCTACACCTTC. Its protein is CASGQSVSYGYTF.

The gene calls are TRBV3-1 and TRBJ2-2; D is perhaps TRBD1 (5 bases). Germline V gives CDR1 LGHDT, CDR2 YNNKEL (reference sequence). CDR3 length: 16 residues. V lost 0 bases, J lost 7 bases, and 15 bases lay in between. This CDR3 is CASSQELQGDSGELFF. As DNA, the CDR3 is TGTGCCAGCAGCCAAGAGTTGCAGGGTGACAGCGGGGAGCTGTTTTTT.

Concerning this clonotype itself: Given a much more abundant clone one base away, this may be a read error. The chain employs TRBV6-2 or TRBV6-3 and TRBJ2-7; 7 nucleotides match TRBD1. Germline V lookup: CDR1 MNHEY, CDR2 SVGEGT. The CDR3 contains 12 residues. This chain's CDR3 is CASSKGALEQNF. CDR3 in DNA: TGTGCCAGCAGTAAGGGGGCGTTGGAGCAGAACTTC.

V is TRBV20-1 and J is TRBJ2-3; 7 nucleotides agree with TRBD2. Germline CDR1 reads DFQATT; CDR2 reads SNEGSKA (reference sequence). The V segment lost 0 bases and the J segment 0 bases; nucleotides outside the gene matches: 12. The CDR3 contains 18 residues. Here the CDR3 DNA reads TGCAGTGCTAGAGATGTGGGGGGAGGGATGAGGAGCACAGATACGCAGTATTTT. Amino acid sequence: CSARDVGGGMRSTDTQYF.

The chain uses TRBV4-2 and TRBJ1-5; TRBD1 aligns across 9 bases. With 0 bases clipped from V and 7 bases from J, the junction kept 10 bases outside the gene matches. This CDR3 is 17 amino acids long. Germline V gene lookup returns CDR1 LGHNA and CDR2 YNFKEQ. The DNA for the CDR3 is TGTGCCAGCAGCCAAGAAGGGACAGGGCAGTTCGGGCAGCCCCAGCATTTT. It specifies CASSQEGTGQFGQPQHF.

This clonotype was seen many times. The chain recombines TRBV24-1 with TRBJ2-2; D possibly matches TRBD1 or TRBD2 (5 bases each). Germline values: CDR1 KGHDR, CDR2 SFDVKD. The CDR3 is made up of 13 amino acids. V shed 6 bases and J shed 6 bases, with 10 bases lying between them. Written as DNA, the CDR3 is TGTGCCACCAGTCCAGGGAGTGCCGGGGAGCTGTTTTTT. Its translation is CATSPGSAGELFF.

This clonotype has just a few counts. The chain uses TRBV6-1 and TRBJ1-1; no firm D call. CDR3 length: 14 amino acids. Germline loops: CDR1 MNHNS, CDR2 SASEGT. V lost 6 bases to trimming and J lost 4 bases, with 15 bases between them. The CDR3: CASRKILDATEAFF. As DNA, the CDR3 is TGTGCCAGCAGGAAGATTCTGGACGCCACTGAAGCTTTCTTT.

This clonotype was detected ten times or more. This chain links TRBV6-1 with TRBJ2-7; 9 bases agree with TRBD1. The CDR3 has 18 residues. CDR1 is MNHNS, CDR2 SASEGT, per germline. Trimming cost V 3 bases and J 2 bases; bases outside gene matches: 14. The CDR3 DNA reads TGTGCCAGCAGTGACTTCCAGGATACCGGGACAGGGACCTACGAGCAGTACTTC. Its protein is CASSDFQDTGTGTYEQYF.

This clonotype was recorded a few times. The CDR3 is CASSGWTGRIYNEQFF. In nucleotides, the CDR3 is TGTGCCAGCAGTGGGTGGACAGGGAGAATCTACAATGAGCAGTTCTTC. V and J are TRBV6-2 or TRBV6-3 and TRBJ2-1; 8 bases line up with TRBD1. V was clipped by 5 bases and J by 3 bases; unmatched bases: 9. The CDR3 has 16 amino acids. Germline CDR1 MNHEY, CDR2 SVGEGT.

This clonotype was seen many times. This sequence joins TRBV5-4 and TRBJ2-5; D is undetermined. The germline gives CDR1 SGHNT, CDR2 YYREEE (reference sequence). V shed 5 bases and J shed 2 bases, with 1 base lying between them. The CDR3 length is 10 residues. CDR3 nucleotides: TGTGCCAGCAGACAAGAGACCCAGTACTTC. It yields the protein CASRQETQYF.

The CDR3 bases are TGCGCCAGCAGCTTGGGGGCACAGAGGAACACTGAAGCTTTCTTT. Translated: CASSLGAQRNTEAFF. The chain couples TRBV5-1 to TRBJ1-1; D call uncertain. The CDR3 is 15 amino acids. The V gene's germline CDR1 is SGHRS and CDR2 YFSETQ. With 0 bases removed from V and 1 base from J, the gap between germline ends came to 10 bases. Supplemented by reference TRBV5-1 and TRBJ1-1, the full variable domain reads KAGVTQTPRYLIKTRGQQVTLSCSPISGHRSVSWYQQTPGQGLQFLFEYFSETQRNKGNFPGRFSGRQFSNSRSEMNVSTLELGDSALYLCASSLGAQRNTEAFFGQGTRLTVV.

The chain employs TRBV5-1 and TRBJ1-1; weak D call: TRBD1 (5 bases). This CDR3 has 15 residues. Germline V gene data show CDR1 as SGHRS and CDR2 as YFSETQ. Deletions cut 3 bases from V and 5 bases from J, with 17 bases between. The DNA of the CDR3 is TGCGCCAGCAGCTCAGGGCCGCCCTTGGGTACTGAAGCTTTCTTT. It yields the protein CASSSGPPLGTEAFF.

This clonotype showed up just a few times. The chain carries TRBV29-1 and TRBJ2-7; 9 nucleotides align to TRBD1. This CDR3 has 16 amino acids. Looked up from germline, CDR1 is SQVTM and CDR2 is ANQGSEA. With V trimmed by 6 bases and J by 5 bases, 17 bases remained unmatched. The CDR3 loop is CSVPMNLGTGRNEQYF. DNA for the CDR3: TGCAGCGTCCCTATGAACTTGGGGACAGGGAGGAACGAGCAGTACTTC.

This clonotype was found many times. The CDR3 coding sequence is TGCAGCGTGGACGACGGTGCATACAATGAGCAGTTCTTC. Its protein is CSVDDGAYNEQFF. The rearrangement uses TRBV29-1 and TRBJ2-1; the D is unclear. CDR3 length: 13 residues. From germline, CDR1 is SQVTM and CDR2 ANQGSEA. Trimming removed 6 bases at V and 4 bases at J, with 13 bases between.

This clonotype has a handful of counts. The CDR3 region is CASSEALQSNSPLHF. The DNA for the CDR3 is TGTGCCAGCAGTGAAGCCCTTCAGAGTAATTCACCCCTCCACTTT. The rearrangement joins TRBV6-1 to TRBJ1-6; no definite D call. Trimming removed 0 bases at V and 6 bases at J, with 9 bases between. The CDR3 runs 15 residues. Germline lookup yields CDR1 MNHNS and CDR2 SASEGT.

This clonotype has a count of ten or more. The V call is TRBV15, the J call TRBJ2-6, with D perhaps matching TRBD2 (5 bases). With 4 bases removed from V and 1 base from J, the gap between germline ends came to 11 bases. The CDR3 spans 16 residues. The germline V gene encodes CDR1 LNHNV and CDR2 YYDKDF (reference sequence). Here the CDR3 DNA reads TGTGCCACCAGCACAGGAGGCCGATCTGGGGCCAACGTCCTGACTTTC. This sequence encodes CATSTGGRSGANVLTF.

This clonotype was recorded many times. V is TRBV3-1 and J is TRBJ2-7, with 7 bases fitting TRBD1. Germline V gene sequence: CDR1 LGHDT, CDR2 YNNKEL (reference sequence). This CDR3 has 17 amino acids. V was pared by 0 bases and J by 0 bases, with 8 bases of the junction left unmatched. CDR3 bases: TGTGCCAGCAGCCAAGATATTTACAGGGACAGCTCCTACGAGCAGTACTTC. Encoded protein: CASSQDIYRDSSYEQYF.

This clonotype was seen a handful of times. The chain combines TRBV12-3 or TRBV12-4 with TRBJ1-1; D not resolved. There are 15 residues in the CDR3. Trimming took 6 bases from V and 0 from J, leaving 14 bases between them. The CDR3 DNA reads as TGTGCCAGCAGCCCCGCCGGGGTCTTGAACACTGAAGCTTTCTTT. Amino acids: CASSPAGVLNTEAFF.